What follows are 27 T cell receptor beta chains derived from one specimen sequenced in a study of CD8 T cells in ankylosing spondylitis. Study findings and constraints: Ankylosing spondylitis blood appeared to be characterized by a TCR beta motif of 7 to 9 highly homologous variants.

One entry per CDR3 protein results from TCRdb running MiXCR on the 5' RACE reads. This table holds around 770,000 distinct CDR3 sequences, 10% to 15% found once. These TCRs' antigens remain unknown. Input material: blood, either unsorted or a sorted T cell fraction (not recorded which). Receptors were obtained from a male donor with ankylosing spondylitis.

This clonotype appeared a few times. The rearrangement uses TRBV5-5 and TRBJ1-2; unclear D gene. From germline, CDR1 is SGHKS and CDR2 YYEKEE (reference sequence). The CDR3 runs 11 residues. V shed 3 bases and J shed 3 bases, with 3 bases lying between them. The CDR3 here is CASSWHYGYTF. CDR3 DNA sequence: TGTGCCAGCAGCTGGCACTATGGCTACACCTTC.

The chain couples TRBV20-1 to TRBJ1-2; 8 nucleotides match TRBD1. The CDR3 is made up of 14 amino acids. Germline CDR1 DFQATT, CDR2 SNEGSKA (reference sequence). Losses at the gene ends were 4 bases for V and 0 bases for J; bases not matched to a gene: 4. The CDR3 region has the DNA TGCAGTGCTACAGGGGGCAAAGCTAACTATGGCTACACCTTC. This translates into CSATGGKANYGYTF.

The chain couples TRBV9 to TRBJ2-7; 9 nucleotides align to TRBD1. With V trimmed by 3 bases and J by 5 bases, 9 bases remained unmatched. From germline, CDR1 is SGDLS and CDR2 YYNGEE. There are 15 residues in the CDR3. CDR3 residues: CASSDRGRGADEQYF. CDR3 DNA sequence: TGTGCCAGCAGCGACAGGGGGCGCGGGGCGGACGAGCAGTACTTC.

This rearrangement joins TRBV6-1 to TRBJ2-5; no reliable D call. The germline CDR1 and CDR2 sequences are MNHNS and SASEGT. CDR3 length equals 13 residues. V dropped 1 base and J dropped 1 base, with 4 bases sitting between them. CDR3 sequence reads: CASSEVIQETQYF. DNA for the CDR3: TGTGCCAGCAGTGAAGTAATCCAAGAGACCCAGTACTTC.

This clonotype was observed a handful of times. The rearrangement links TRBV12-3 or TRBV12-4 to TRBJ2-7, with a tentative D call TRBD2 (5 bases). The ends were cut back, 7 bases at V and 0 bases at J, with 19 bases in the middle. The CDR3 extends over 16 amino acids. CDR3 in DNA: TGTGCCAGCACCTCCGGCCGAATCGAGGGCTCCTACGAGCAGTACTTC. This gives the protein CASTSGRIEGSYEQYF.

This rearrangement joins TRBV7-9 to TRBJ2-7; possibly TRBD1 for D (6 bases). Looked up from germline, CDR1 is SEHNR and CDR2 is FQNEAQ (reference sequence). V was trimmed by 11 bases and J by 1 base, leaving 12 bases between them. The CDR3 contains 12 residues. This chain's CDR3 is CAGQRGSYEQYF. As DNA, the CDR3 is TGTGCCGGGCAGAGGGGGTCCTACGAGCAGTACTTC.

This chain uses TRBV6-2 or TRBV6-3 with TRBJ2-1; TRBD1 or TRBD2 may be the D gene (5 bases each). The germline gives CDR1 MNHEY, CDR2 SVGEGT. Trimming pared 7 bases from V and 3 bases from J, leaving 13 bases between. The CDR3 consists of 14 residues. CDR3 in DNA: TGTGCCAGCACCCCCGGGACGTACTACAATGAGCAGTTCTTC. This gives the protein CASTPGTYYNEQFF.

The rearrangement joins TRBV20-1 to TRBJ2-1; a weak D match, TRBD2 (6 bases). Germline lookup yields CDR1 DFQATT and CDR2 SNEGSKA (reference sequence). CDR3 length equals 18 residues. V was trimmed by 0 bases and J by 3 bases, leaving 21 bases between them. The CDR3 bases are TGCAGTGCTAGAGATCTGGCGGGGCGCTCATCTAGCTACAATGAGCAGTTCTTC. Its protein is CSARDLAGRSSSYNEQFF.

The sample holds a few counts of this clonotype. The chain has TRBV6-1 and TRBJ2-3; the D gene is possibly TRBD2 (5 bases). The V end lost 6 bases, the J end lost 2 bases, and 9 bases lay between the germline ends. Germline CDR1 MNHNS, CDR2 SASEGT. The CDR3 spans 13 residues. The DNA for the CDR3 is TGTGCCAGCAGGGGGAGTTACACAGATACGCAGTATTTT. Protein: CASRGSYTDTQYF.

There are a few counts of this clonotype. This chain links TRBV6-2 or TRBV6-3 with TRBJ2-4, with D perhaps TRBD1 or TRBD2 (5 bases each). V lost 6 bases to trimming and J lost 5 bases, with 17 bases between them. Germline lookup yields CDR1 MNHEY and CDR2 SVGEGT. The CDR3 has 15 amino acids. CDR3 DNA sequence: TGTGCCAGCAGCCTCTTGGGGGTTGCGGAAAACATTCAGTACTTC. It encodes CASSLLGVAENIQYF.

This clonotype appeared a few times. V gene TRBV7-9 combines with J gene TRBJ1-1; TRBD1 matches 9 bases. V was pared by 6 bases and J by 5 bases, with 7 bases of the junction left unmatched. This CDR3 has 14 residues. Germline assignment: CDR1 SEHNR and CDR2 FQNEAQ (reference sequence). The CDR3 nucleotides read TGTGCCAGCAGACAAAGGACAGGGGTTACTGAAGCTTTCTTT. It yields the protein CASRQRTGVTEAFF.

The V gene is TRBV5-1, the J gene TRBJ1-1; D unresolved. V was clipped by 0 bases and J by 5 bases, with 5 bases between them. CDR3 length: 12 residues. CDR1 SGHRS and CDR2 YFSETQ come from the germline V gene. CDR3 protein: CASSLDATEAFF. The CDR3 DNA sequence: TGCGCCAGCAGCTTGGATGCTACTGAAGCTTTCTTT.

In this sample, this clonotype turned up many times. V usage is TRBV5-1 and J usage is TRBJ2-2, with 9 nucleotides matching TRBD2. The CDR3 has 16 residues. CDR1 and CDR2 from the germline V gene are SGHRS and YFSETQ. J lost 5 bases, V lost 4 bases, and 9 bases had no gene match. In nucleotides, the CDR3 is TGCGCCAGCAGCCCAAATAGCGGGAGTCATACCGGGGAGCTGTTTTTT. Its translation is CASSPNSGSHTGELFF.

The V gene is TRBV6-1, the J gene TRBJ2-7; D is uncertain. Germline V lookup: CDR1 MNHNS, CDR2 SASEGT. The CDR3 has 14 amino acids. V was shortened by 2 bases and J by 0 bases, with 8 bases between the two germline ends. The CDR3 sequence is CASSEIRFSYEQYF. CDR3 DNA sequence: TGTGCCAGCAGTGAAATTAGGTTCTCCTACGAGCAGTACTTC.

This clonotype has a handful of counts. The chain carries TRBV20-1 and TRBJ2-1, with 10 bases fitting TRBD2. This CDR3 region has 16 residues. Germline loops: CDR1 DFQATT, CDR2 SNEGSKA (reference sequence). V lost 5 bases, J lost 4 bases, and 11 bases stayed unmatched. CDR3 in DNA: TGCAGTGCTGAAGGGCTAGCGGGAGCCGCTTACAATGAGCAGTTCTTC. As protein: CSAEGLAGAAYNEQFF.

The chain couples TRBV12-3 or TRBV12-4 to TRBJ1-1; TRBD1 might be the D (5 bases). This CDR3 region has 18 residues. Trimming pared 4 bases from V and 1 base from J, leaving 22 bases between. CDR3 sequence (DNA): TGTGCCAGCAGTTCGCCCCCGGGGGATCTTAAGAGGAACACTGAAGCTTTCTTT. As protein: CASSSPPGDLKRNTEAFF.

This clonotype was seen at least ten times. The chain employs TRBV2 and TRBJ2-1; D unclear. CDR1 and CDR2 from the germline V gene are SNHLY and FYNNEI. This CDR3 region has 12 residues. V lost 4 bases, J lost 6 bases, and 7 bases lay in between. CDR3 sequence reads: CASSGNLNEQFF. DNA of the CDR3: TGTGCCAGCAGTGGTAACCTCAATGAGCAGTTCTTC.

The J gene is TRBJ2-7, the V gene TRBV7-2; TRBD1 or TRBD2 may be the D gene (5 bases each). The CDR3 runs 16 residues. Germline CDR1 reads SGHTA; CDR2 reads FQGNSA. The ends were cut back, 0 bases at V and 3 bases at J, with 15 bases in the middle. Written as DNA, the CDR3 is TGTGCCAGCAGCTTAGCCATAGGGACGGCAGACTACGAGCAGTACTTC. This gives the protein CASSLAIGTADYEQYF.

The J gene is TRBJ2-7, the V gene TRBV9; D may be TRBD2 (6 bases). The CDR3 consists of 13 residues. In germline, CDR1 is SGDLS, CDR2 YYNGEE. Trimming removed 1 base at V and 6 bases at J, with 11 bases between. The CDR3, as DNA: TGTGCCAGCAGCGTAACCGGGAGAAGCGAGCAGTACTTC. This codes for CASSVTGRSEQYF.

The table lists this clonotype with a few counts. The rearrangement uses TRBV4-3 and TRBJ1-2, with TRBD1 matching 7 bases. CDR1 LGHNA and CDR2 YSLEER come from the germline V gene. CDR3 length equals 15 residues. Trimming removed 1 base from V and 5 bases from J; junction bases left unmatched: 7. The DNA of the CDR3 is TGCGCCAGCAGCCAAGTACAGGGGATAGGGTATGGCTACACCTTC. It is translated as CASSQVQGIGYGYTF.

The chain employs TRBV20-1 and TRBJ1-5, with D hard to call. CDR1 DFQATT and CDR2 SNEGSKA come from the germline V gene (reference sequence). V was trimmed by 6 bases and J by 7 bases, leaving 16 bases between them. The CDR3 spans 13 residues. CDR3 residues: CSAPGSLSQPQHF. The CDR3 DNA reads TGCAGTGCGCCTGGATCCTTAAGCCAGCCCCAGCATTTT.

This clonotype came up a few times. V is TRBV24-1 and J is TRBJ2-3; 7 nucleotides align to TRBD1. V shed 4 bases, J shed 0 bases, and the junction held 6 bases outside the gene matches. CDR1 and CDR2 (germline): KGHDR, SFDVKD. This CDR3 has 16 amino acids. The CDR3 loop is CATSDPGQVSTDTQYF. The CDR3 DNA follows: TGTGCCACCAGTGACCCCGGACAGGTCAGCACAGATACGCAGTATTTT.

This chain connects TRBV5-1 to TRBJ2-1; D ambiguous. The CDR3 spans 16 residues. V shed 1 base and J shed 8 bases, with 19 bases lying between them. The germline V gene has CDR1 SGHRS and CDR2 YFSETQ. The CDR3: CASSLNPGWANYEQFF. The CDR3 DNA reads TGCGCCAGCAGCTTGAACCCCGGGTGGGCAAACTATGAGCAGTTCTTC.

The J gene is TRBJ2-1, the V gene TRBV7-2, with D possibly matching TRBD2 (7 bases). This CDR3 is built from 13 residues. Deletions cut 7 bases from V and 9 bases from J, with 16 bases between. Germline V lookup: CDR1 SGHTA, CDR2 FQGNSA. The CDR3 nucleotides read TGTGCCAGCACCCCAGGGGCTAGCGGTGAGCAGTTCTTC. Its translation: CASTPGASGEQFF.

This clonotype has only a few counts. The chain employs TRBV20-1 and TRBJ2-1; perhaps TRBD1 as D (6 bases). Germline assignment: CDR1 DFQATT and CDR2 SNEGSKA (reference sequence). Trimming took 5 bases from V and 8 from J, leaving 19 bases between them. The CDR3 spans 14 residues. In nucleotides, the CDR3 is TGCAGTGCTTACAGGGTCCGGCGTTCCGATGAGCAGTTCTTC. Amino acid sequence: CSAYRVRRSDEQFF.

The V gene is TRBV20-1, the J gene TRBJ1-1, with 7 nucleotides matching TRBD1. The CDR3 contains 16 residues. Looked up from germline, CDR1 is DFQATT and CDR2 is SNEGSKA (reference sequence). V shed 6 bases and J 0 bases; nucleotides not matched to a gene: 13. CDR3 loop: CSAGFLPGQMNTEAFF. The CDR3 nucleotides read TGCAGTGCCGGGTTCTTACCGGGACAGATGAACACTGAAGCTTTCTTT.

This clonotype occurred once. V gene TRBV15 combines with J gene TRBJ2-6; D gene ambiguous. V was pared by 3 bases and J by 12 bases, with 21 bases between. The CDR3 loop spans 16 amino acids. Germline values: CDR1 LNHNV, CDR2 YYDKDF (reference sequence). As DNA, the CDR3 is TGTGCCACCAGCAGTGGAAAGGGCTCGCTTTTTGGCGTCCTGACTTTC. Translation: CATSSGKGSLFGVLTF.